One T cell receptor (beta chain) is described in this entry. Its cognate antigen is unknown. TCRdb ran MiXCR on the 5' RACE reads and lists one entry per CDR3 protein. Of about 360,000 distinct CDR3 sequences in the sample, under 15% were seen once. This entry belongs to a study of T-cell memory formation after mild COVID-19. Study-wide points: Nothing confirmed that second-wave clones peaking on day 37 were specific for SARS-CoV-2. Mainly in CM and EM were contracting CD4+ clones; CD8+ were in EMRA. The study found balanced CD4/CD8 in clones contracting day 15 to 85 and a CD4+ lean in later expanders.

This CDR3 spans 15 amino acids. The V gene end was trimmed by 0 bases and the J gene end by 6 bases; junction bases not matched to a gene: 6. Per germline, CDR1 SGHDT and CDR2 YYEEEE. The sequencing sample was made of PBMCs or a T cell subset sorted from them (not recorded which). V usage is TRBV5-6 and J usage is TRBJ1-5; TRBD1 matches at 7 bases. The sequence came from a man aged 18-30 years who had mild COVID-19 (a few samples of this study predate the infection). Cell type and time point are not known. For the CDR3, the DNA is TGTGCCAGCAGCTTGGCCGGGACAGTAACTCAGCCCCAGCATTTT. It encodes CASSLAGTVTQPQHF.